This TCR beta chain derives from a study of blood T cell repertoires in COVID-19. Study in general: PBMCs, B-cell-depleted T cells, or T cells were the source of the cDNA or gDNA that made up the material.

Profiling relied on immunoSEQ multiplex PCR, and the TCRdb table lists in-frame clones only, not all of them. Found here are about 330,000 clones, more than 85% of them singletons; the top ten hold more than 1%. The ends were cut back, 2 bases at V and 10 bases at J, with 13 bases in the middle. Germline V lookup: CDR1 SGHKS, CDR2 YYEKEE (reference sequence). The CDR3 has 14 residues. Individuals aged roughly 18 to 95 years were recruited from fewer than 30 US areas. Each participant's cohort was designated according to participant-reported clinical history. The TCR sequence derives from a woman aged 25 to 39 who had recovered from COVID-19. This chain connects TRBV5-5 to TRBJ1-6; D perhaps matches TRBD1 (5 bases). Sequences were obtained from PBMCs or T cells enriched from blood (not recorded which). The CDR3 here is CASSFQGSGSPLHF. The CDR3, as DNA: TGTGCCAGCAGCTTCCAGGGCTCTGGGTCACCCCTCCACTTT. Filled out from reference TRBV5-5 and TRBJ1-6, the complete variable domain reads DAGVTQSPTHLIKTRGQQVTLRCSPISGHKSVSWYQQVLGQGPQFIFQYYEKEERGRGNFPDRFSARQFPNYSSELNVNALLLGDSALYLCASSFQGSGSPLHFGNGTRLTVT.